This is a list of T cell receptor beta chains from one sample in a study of OX40 agonist ivuxolimab in advanced cancers. Sequencing used immunoSEQ multiplex PCR; TCRdb keeps in-frame clones, though not all of them. This sample has 90,000 or so clones; about 92% occur once, and the top ten carry about 3.4%. The sample was CD4+ or CD8+ T cells sorted from blood, taken in a trial of the OX40 agonist ivuxolimab. These receptors were obtained from an adult with an advanced solid tumor such as melanoma, head and neck, liver or kidney cancer. CDR3s include the opening cysteine and the closing phenylalanine or tryptophan. D genes are given only for firm matches. A row's size may be missing; if present it is once, few, many or a size class.

CDR3aa,CDR3nt,j_gene,v_gene,abundance,d_gene
CASSDLAGTRYEQYF,TGTGCCAGCAGTGATCTAGCGGGAACCAGGTACGAGCAGTACTTC,TRBJ2-7,TRBV6-6,.,TRBD2
CASSKRETAGELFF,TGTGCCAGCTCGAAGCGGGAGACCGCCGGGGAGCTGTTTTTT,TRBJ2-2,TRBV6-6,once,TRBD2
CASSPAGGDQPQHF,TGTGCCAGCAGTCCTGCCGGGGGAGATCAGCCCCAGCATTTT,TRBJ1-5,TRBV9,.,.
CASSPSGGRLETQYF,TGTGCCAGCAGTCCCTCAGGGGGGCGCCTGGAGACCCAGTACTTC,TRBJ2-5,TRBV28,.,.
CASVPSGDTDTQYF,TGTGCCAGCGTCCCTAGCGGGGACACAGATACGCAGTATTTT,TRBJ2-3,TRBV9,.,TRBD2
CASRGQGGGYGYTF,TGTGCCAGCAGGGGACAGGGAGGGGGCTATGGCTACACCTTC,TRBJ1-2,TRBV9,.,TRBD1
CASSEAGWDYGYTF,TGCGCCAGCAGTGAGGCAGGGTGGGACTATGGCTACACCTTC,TRBJ1-2,TRBV10-2,.,.
CASSLMGANTEAFF,TGTGCCAGCAGCTTGATGGGGGCTAACACTGAAGCTTTCTTT,TRBJ1-1,TRBV5-4,.,.
CASSRRGSEKLFF,TGCGCCAGCAGCCGCAGGGGTAGCGAAAAACTGTTTTTT,TRBJ1-4,TRBV4-3,.,.
CASSLTGLKEQYF,TGCGCCAGCAGCTTGACAGGCCTGAAGGAGCAGTACTTC,TRBJ2-7,TRBV5-1,.,.
CASRDRVWTEAFF,TGTGCCAGTAGAGACAGGGTTTGGACTGAAGCTTTCTTT,TRBJ1-1,TRBV19,.,TRBD1
CASSLARQGSGQPQHF,TGTGCCAGCAGCTTGGCTAGACAGGGGTCGGGTCAGCCCCAGCATTTT,TRBJ1-5,TRBV5-6,.,TRBD1
CASSFLAGVLNTGELFF,TGTGCCAGTAGTTTCCTAGCGGGAGTATTGAACACCGGGGAGCTGTTTTTT,TRBJ2-2,TRBV19,.,TRBD2
CASSFPPGGSKEQYF,TGTGCCAGCAGTTTCCCCCCCGGCGGGAGTAAAGAGCAGTACTTC,TRBJ2-7,TRBV28,.,TRBD2
CASSAQLASSYNEQFF,TGTGCCAGCAGTGCGCAACTAGCGTCCTCCTACAATGAGCAGTTCTTC,TRBJ2-1,TRBV27,.,TRBD2
CASGLRGSYEQYF,TGTGCCAGCGGTCTCAGGGGTTCCTACGAGCAGTACTTC,TRBJ2-7,TRBV25-1,.,.
CASSAAGQFEQYF,TGTGCCAGCAGCGCCGCGGGACAATTTGAGCAGTACTTC,TRBJ2-7,TRBV2,.,.
CASSFTGLSETQYF,TGTGCCAGCAGCTTCACGGGGCTCTCAGAGACCCAGTACTTC,TRBJ2-5,TRBV13,.,.
CASSLESWDGYTF,TGTGCCAGCAGCTTAGAGTCTTGGGACGGCTACACCTTC,TRBJ1-2,TRBV7-6,.,.
CASSTGSGNIQYF,TGTGCCAGCAGCACCGGATCGGGAAACATTCAGTACTTC,TRBJ2-4,TRBV9,.,.
CASSLYELAGVFRETQYF,TGCGCCAGCAGCTTGTACGAGTTGGCGGGAGTTTTTAGGGAGACCCAGTACTTC,TRBJ2-5,TRBV5-1,.,TRBD2
CAWSAGGNEQFF,TGTGCCTGGAGTGCGGGAGGCAATGAGCAGTTCTTC,TRBJ2-1,TRBV30,.,TRBD2
CASSLGNSHTEAFF,TGCGCCAGCAGCTTGGGGAACAGTCACACTGAAGCTTTCTTT,TRBJ1-1,TRBV5-1,.,.
CASSSRETQYF,TGTGCCAGCAGCAGCCGAGAGACCCAGTACTTC,TRBJ2-5,TRBV11-2,once,.
CAWRLSMNTEAFF,TGTGCCTGGAGACTAAGCATGAACACTGAAGCTTTCTTT,TRBJ1-1,TRBV30,few,.
CASSWNRGSETQYF,TGTGCCAGCAGCTGGAACAGGGGATCAGAGACCCAGTACTTC,TRBJ2-5,TRBV7-9,.,TRBD1
CASSLRVAWGTGELFF,TGTGCCAGCAGCTTAAGGGTGGCTTGGGGGACCGGGGAGCTGTTTTTT,TRBJ2-2,TRBV5-6,.,.
CASSQDWILYGYTF,TGCGCCAGCAGCCAAGACTGGATCCTCTATGGCTACACCTTC,TRBJ1-2,TRBV4-3,.,.
CSVEVGASYEQYF,TGCAGCGTTGAGGTTGGCGCTTCCTACGAGCAGTACTTC,TRBJ2-7,TRBV29-1,.,.
CASSARNGTSGSSDEQFF,TGTGCCAGCAGCGCCCGAAACGGGACTAGCGGGAGTTCGGATGAGCAGTTCTTC,TRBJ2-1,TRBV9,.,TRBD2
CASSLYGQGTTKNIQYF,TGTGCCAGCAGCTTATATGGTCAGGGAACGACCAAAAACATTCAGTACTTC,TRBJ2-4,TRBV11-2,.,.
CASSQETGYYEQYF,TGTGCCAGCAGCCAAGAGACAGGGTACTACGAGCAGTACTTC,TRBJ2-7,TRBV14,once,TRBD1
CASSQARGNTEAFF,TGCGCCAGCAGCCAAGCGAGGGGTAACACTGAAGCTTTCTTT,TRBJ1-1,TRBV4-3,.,.